This record looks at one TCR beta chain sequence and its context. No antigen is known for it. Base qualities were left out, and no much larger clone turns up one base away. CDR1 is given as SGHVS and CDR2 as FQNEAQ, both from the germline V gene. V is trimmed back by 4 bases and J by 11 bases, and the junction contains 13 bases that no gene match accounts for. The cysteine opens and the phenylalanine closes a CDR3 of 16 amino acids. Of the read, only the CDR3 DNA is kept; its 48 bases are in frame from base 1. The data stem from a study of blood T cell repertoires in COVID-19 (dated by TCRdb to about 2020). For the wider study: Samples from collaborators originated in the United States, Italy and Spain and spanned both the acute and convalescent phases of COVID-19. The prospective study material was composed of cDNA or gDNA derived from T cells, B-cell-depleted T cells, or PBMCs. Deeply sampled blood TCRbeta repertoires from subjects exposed to, actively infected with, or recovered from COVID-19 were included in the dataset. The repertoires were made available in a free public database intended to serve as a resource for research on the immune response to SARS-CoV-2. Samples were obtained from the ongoing ImmuneRACE study (first 160 participants) and from 1,000 to 1,500 subjects provided by 6 global collaborators. The sample metadata nearly always contained a de-identified subject ID, COVID-19 status, age in years and sex. Where available, HLA class I and class II types were obtained from metadata supplied by the sample provider rather than from assay-based typing. General study outcomes and caveats: The quantity of clinical and demographic metadata differed by source and by participant and was supplied without curation.

TCRbeta CDR3 regions were amplified from genomic DNA using the immunoSEQ Assay, a bias-controlled multiplex PCR. On the authors' methods: Nucleated cell counts per sample were estimated from amplification of reference gene primers within the assay. Sequence reads were collapsed and filtered to measure the absolute abundance of every unique TCRbeta CDR3 rearrangement. For each sample, productive Simpson clonality was calculated as the square root of Simpson's diversity index across productive rearrangements. This is the immuneACCESS table as TCRdb keeps it, with only in-frame sequences that have V and J called. A part of the clones is gone; compared with another copy, unresolved V genes explain less than half, and the rest is unexplained. V and J calls and clone size are copied from that table; D and trimming were computed from the DNA. This sample lists roughly 200,000 clones; more than 80% were detected once. The ten most abundant clones make up 8.2% of the sample.

Collaborating institutions collected whole blood in K2EDTA tubes following their own protocols. Collaborator samples were shipped for TCRbeta analysis as frozen whole blood, isolated PBMCs, or DNA extracted from either sample type. Sequenced input: peripheral blood. The chain couples TRBV7-8 to TRBJ1-6, and 8 junction bases match TRBD1. The sequence was collected from a woman in her sixties or seventies with acute or convalescent COVID-19. CDR3 reads: CASSSLGTGELTPLHF. The nucleotide sequence is given as TGTGCCAGCAGCTCGCTGGGGACAGGAGAATTGACACCCCTCCACTTT.